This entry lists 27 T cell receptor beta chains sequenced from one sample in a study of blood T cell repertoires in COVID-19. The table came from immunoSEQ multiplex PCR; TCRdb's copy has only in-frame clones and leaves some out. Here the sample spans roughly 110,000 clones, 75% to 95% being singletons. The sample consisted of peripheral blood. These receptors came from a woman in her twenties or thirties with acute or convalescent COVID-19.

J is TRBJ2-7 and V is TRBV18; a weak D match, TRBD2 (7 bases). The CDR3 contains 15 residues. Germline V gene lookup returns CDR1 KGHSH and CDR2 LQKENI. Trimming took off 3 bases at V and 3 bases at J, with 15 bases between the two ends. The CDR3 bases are TGTGCCAGCTCACCGGGCGGGGGCCGAGTCTACGAGCAGTACTTC. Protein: CASSPGGGRVYEQYF.

CDR3 protein: CASSLAGSGQYF. The CDR3 DNA is TGTGCCAGCAGTTTGGCAGGTAGCGGGCAGTACTTC. The chain joins TRBV27 to TRBJ2-7; TRBD2 might be the D (6 bases). V was pared by 3 bases and J by 9 bases, with 12 bases between. Germline assignment: CDR1 MNHEY and CDR2 SMNVEV (reference sequence). CDR3 length: 12 residues.

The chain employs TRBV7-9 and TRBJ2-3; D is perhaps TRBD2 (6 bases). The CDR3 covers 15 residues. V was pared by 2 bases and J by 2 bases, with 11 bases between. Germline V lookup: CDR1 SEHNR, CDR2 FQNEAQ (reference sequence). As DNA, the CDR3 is TGTGCCAGCAGCTTATTAGGAGGGACCACAGATACGCAGTATTTT. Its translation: CASSLLGGTTDTQYF.

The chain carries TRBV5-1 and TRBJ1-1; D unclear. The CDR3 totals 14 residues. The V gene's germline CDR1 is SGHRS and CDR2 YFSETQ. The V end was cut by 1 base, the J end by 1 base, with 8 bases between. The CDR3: CASSLSTSNTEAFF. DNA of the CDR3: TGCGCCAGCAGCTTGTCTACCTCGAACACTGAAGCTTTCTTT.

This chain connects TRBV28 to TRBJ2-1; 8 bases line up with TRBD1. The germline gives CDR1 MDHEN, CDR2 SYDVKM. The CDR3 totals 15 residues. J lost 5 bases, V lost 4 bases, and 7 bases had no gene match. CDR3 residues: CASSSRQGSDNEQFF. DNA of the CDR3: TGTGCCAGCAGTTCAAGACAGGGGTCGGACAATGAGCAGTTCTTC.

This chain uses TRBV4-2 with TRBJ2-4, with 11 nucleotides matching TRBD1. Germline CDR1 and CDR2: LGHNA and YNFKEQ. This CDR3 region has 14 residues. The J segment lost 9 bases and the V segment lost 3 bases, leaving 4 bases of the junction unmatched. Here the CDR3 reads CASSQGDRGTIQYF. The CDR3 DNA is TGTGCCAGCAGCCAGGGGGACAGGGGGACCATTCAGTACTTC.

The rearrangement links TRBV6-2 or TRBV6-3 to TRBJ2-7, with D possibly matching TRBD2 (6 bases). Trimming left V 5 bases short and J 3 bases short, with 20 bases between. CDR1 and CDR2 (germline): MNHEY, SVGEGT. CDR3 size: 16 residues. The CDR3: CASSPPPGTLNYEQYF. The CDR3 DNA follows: TGTGCCAGCAGTCCGCCCCCCGGGACTCTAAACTACGAGCAGTACTTC.

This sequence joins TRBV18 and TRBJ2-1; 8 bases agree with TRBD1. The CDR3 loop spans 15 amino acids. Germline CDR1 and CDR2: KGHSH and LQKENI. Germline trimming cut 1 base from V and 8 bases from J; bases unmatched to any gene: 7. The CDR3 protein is CASSPHLLQGDEQFF. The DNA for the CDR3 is TGTGCCAGCTCACCACACTTGTTACAGGGGGATGAGCAGTTCTTC.

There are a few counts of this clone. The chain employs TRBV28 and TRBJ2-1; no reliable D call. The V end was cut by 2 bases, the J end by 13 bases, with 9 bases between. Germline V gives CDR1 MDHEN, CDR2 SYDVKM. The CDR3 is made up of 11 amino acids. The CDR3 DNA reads TGTGCCAGCAGTTTACCCTCTATACAGTTCTTC. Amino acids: CASSLPSIQFF.

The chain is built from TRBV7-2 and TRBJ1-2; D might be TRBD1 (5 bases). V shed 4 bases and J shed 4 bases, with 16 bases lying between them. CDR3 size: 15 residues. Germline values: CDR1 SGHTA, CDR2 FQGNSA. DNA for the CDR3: TGTGCCAGCAGCTCTGGAGGGGTTTTTGGCTATGGCTACACCTTC. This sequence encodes CASSSGGVFGYGYTF.

CDR3 in amino acids: CASSADRSFGNTIYF. CDR3 coding DNA: TGTGCCAGCAGCGCTGACAGGTCTTTTGGAAACACCATATATTTT. This rearrangement joins TRBV7-2 to TRBJ1-3, with D possibly TRBD1 on 6 matching bases. The ends were cut back, 5 bases at V and 3 bases at J, with 14 bases in the middle. Germline V gene lookup returns CDR1 SGHTA and CDR2 FQGNSA. The CDR3 runs to 15 residues.

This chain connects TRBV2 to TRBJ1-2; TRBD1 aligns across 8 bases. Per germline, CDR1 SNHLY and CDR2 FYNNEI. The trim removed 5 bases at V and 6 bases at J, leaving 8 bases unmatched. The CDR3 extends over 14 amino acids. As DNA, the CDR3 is TGTGCCAGCAGTAAGGACAGGGAGGGGAATGGCTACACCTTC. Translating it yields CASSKDREGNGYTF.

CDR3 region: CAWSEDRLNEKLFF. The CDR3 region has the DNA TGTGCCTGGAGCGAAGACAGGCTTAATGAAAAACTGTTTTTT. This chain connects TRBV30 to TRBJ1-4; tentative D call: TRBD1 (6 bases). The germline gives CDR1 GTSNPN, CDR2 SVGIG (reference sequence). The V gene lost 3 bases and the J gene lost 4 bases, with 12 bases spanning the gap. The CDR3 spans 14 residues. Together with reference TRBV30 and TRBJ1-4, the CDR3 gives the full variable domain: SQTIHQWPATLVQPVGSPLSLECTVEGTSNPNLYWYRQAAGRGLQLLFYSVGIGQISSEVPQNLSASRPQDRQFILSSKKLLLSDSGFYLCAWSEDRLNEKLFFGSGTQLSVL.

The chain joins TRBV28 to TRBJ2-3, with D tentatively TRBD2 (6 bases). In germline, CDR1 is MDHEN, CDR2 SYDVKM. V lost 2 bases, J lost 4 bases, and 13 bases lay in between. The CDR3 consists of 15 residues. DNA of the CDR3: TGTGCCAGCAGTTTAACTTCGGGGGTACCAGATACGCAGTATTTT. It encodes CASSLTSGVPDTQYF.

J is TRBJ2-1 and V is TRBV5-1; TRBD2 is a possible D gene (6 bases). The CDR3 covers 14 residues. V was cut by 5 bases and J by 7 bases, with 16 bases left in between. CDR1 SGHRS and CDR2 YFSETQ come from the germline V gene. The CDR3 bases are TGCGCCAGCAGTACGGGAGAGGTAGGAAATGAGCAGTTCTTC. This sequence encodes CASSTGEVGNEQFF.

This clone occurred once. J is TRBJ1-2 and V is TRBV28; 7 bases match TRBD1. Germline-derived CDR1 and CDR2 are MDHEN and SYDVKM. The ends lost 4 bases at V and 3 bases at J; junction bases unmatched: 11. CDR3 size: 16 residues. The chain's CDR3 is CASSSLRTGGDYGYTF. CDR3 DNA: TGTGCCAGCAGTTCGTTACGGACAGGTGGTGACTATGGCTACACCTTC.

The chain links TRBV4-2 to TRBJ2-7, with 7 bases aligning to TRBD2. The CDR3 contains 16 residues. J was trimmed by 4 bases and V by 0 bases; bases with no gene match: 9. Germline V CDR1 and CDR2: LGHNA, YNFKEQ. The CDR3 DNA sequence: TGTGCCAGCAGCCAAGATAGTACTAGCGCAACGTACGAGCAGTACTTC. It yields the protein CASSQDSTSATYEQYF.

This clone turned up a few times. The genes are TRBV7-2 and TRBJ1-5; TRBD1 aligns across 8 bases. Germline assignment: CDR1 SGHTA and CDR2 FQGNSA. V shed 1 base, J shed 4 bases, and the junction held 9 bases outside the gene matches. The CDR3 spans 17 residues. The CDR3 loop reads CASSLVDGTGRNQPQHF. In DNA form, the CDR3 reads TGTGCCAGCAGCTTAGTAGACGGGACAGGAAGGAATCAGCCCCAGCATTTT.

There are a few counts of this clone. This CDR3 is CASSSRGGARTGELFF. The DNA for the CDR3 is TGTGCCAGCAGCTCCCGCGGGGGGGCCCGCACCGGGGAGCTGTTTTTT. This chain links TRBV5-4 with TRBJ2-2; 9 bases are shared with TRBD2. V lost 3 bases and J lost 4; bases outside the gene matches: 7. The CDR3 contains 16 residues. The germline CDR1 and CDR2 sequences are SGHNT and YYREEE (reference sequence).

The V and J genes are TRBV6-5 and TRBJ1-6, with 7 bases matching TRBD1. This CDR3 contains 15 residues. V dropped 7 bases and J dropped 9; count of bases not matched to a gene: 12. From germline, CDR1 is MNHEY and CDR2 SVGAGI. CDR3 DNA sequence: TGTGCCAGCAACGAGGGACAGCTCGTGTCTTCACCCCTCCACTTT. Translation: CASNEGQLVSSPLHF.

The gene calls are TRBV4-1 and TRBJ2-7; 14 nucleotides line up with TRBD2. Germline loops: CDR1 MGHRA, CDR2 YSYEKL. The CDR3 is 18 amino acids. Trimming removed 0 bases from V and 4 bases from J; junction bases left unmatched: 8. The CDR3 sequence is CASSQETLGLAGAYEQYF. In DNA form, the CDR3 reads TGCGCCAGCAGCCAAGAGACGCTGGGACTAGCGGGAGCATACGAGCAGTACTTC.

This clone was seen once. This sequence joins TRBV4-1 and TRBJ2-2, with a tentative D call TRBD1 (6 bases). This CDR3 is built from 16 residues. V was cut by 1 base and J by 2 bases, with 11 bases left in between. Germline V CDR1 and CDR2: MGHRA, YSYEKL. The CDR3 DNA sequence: TGCGCCAGCAGCCAAGGACCGACAGGTAACACCGGGGAGCTGTTTTTT. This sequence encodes CASSQGPTGNTGELFF.

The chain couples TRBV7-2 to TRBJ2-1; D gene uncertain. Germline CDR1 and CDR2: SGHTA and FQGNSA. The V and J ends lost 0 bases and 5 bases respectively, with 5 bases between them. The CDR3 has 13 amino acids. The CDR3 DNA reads TGTGCCAGCAGCTTAGCATCCGACAATGAGCAGTTCTTC. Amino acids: CASSLASDNEQFF. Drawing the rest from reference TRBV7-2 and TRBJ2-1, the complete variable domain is GAGVSQSPSNKVTEKGKDVELRCDPISGHTALYWYRQSLGQGLEFLIYFQGNSAPDKSGLPSDRFSAERTGGSVSTLTIQRTQQEDSAVYLCASSLASDNEQFFGPGTRLTVL.

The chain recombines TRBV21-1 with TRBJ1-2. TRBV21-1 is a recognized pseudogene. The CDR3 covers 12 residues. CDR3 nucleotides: TGTGCCAGCAGCGCCGGGGTCTATGGCTACACCTTC. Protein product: CASSAGVYGYTF.

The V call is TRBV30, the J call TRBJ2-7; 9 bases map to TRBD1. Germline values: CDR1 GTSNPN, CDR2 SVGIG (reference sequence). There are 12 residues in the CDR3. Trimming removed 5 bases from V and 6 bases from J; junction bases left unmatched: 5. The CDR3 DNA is TGTGCCTGGGACAGGGGGTCCCTCGAGCAGTACTTC. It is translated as CAWDRGSLEQYF. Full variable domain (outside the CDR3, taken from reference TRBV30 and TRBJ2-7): SQTIHQWPATLVQPVGSPLSLECTVEGTSNPNLYWYRQAAGRGLQLLFYSVGIGQISSEVPQNLSASRPQDRQFILSSKKLLLSDSGFYLCAWDRGSLEQYFGPGTRLTVT.

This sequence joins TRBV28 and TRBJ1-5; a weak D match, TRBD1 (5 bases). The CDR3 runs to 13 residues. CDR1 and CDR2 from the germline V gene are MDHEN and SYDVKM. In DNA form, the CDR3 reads TGTGCGGGGCGCCGAGCTAGCAATCAGCCCCAGCATTTT. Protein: CAGRRASNQPQHF.

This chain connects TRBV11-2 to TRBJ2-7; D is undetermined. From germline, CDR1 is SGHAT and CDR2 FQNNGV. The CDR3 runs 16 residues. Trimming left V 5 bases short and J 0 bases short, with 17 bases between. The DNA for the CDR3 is TGTGCCAGCAGCCCCTCCAGACTTGAGAGCTCCTACGAGCAGTACTTC. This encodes CASSPSRLESSYEQYF. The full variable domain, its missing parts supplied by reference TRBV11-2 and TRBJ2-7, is EAGVAQSPRYKIIEKRQSVAFWCNPISGHATLYWYQQILGQGPKLLIQFQNNGVVDDSQLPKDRFSAERLKGVDSTLKIQPAKLEDSAVYLCASSPSRLESSYEQYFGPGTRLTVT.